This T cell receptor beta chain came from a study of blood T cell repertoires in COVID-19. Turning to the study itself: COVID-19 samples collected from the United States, Italy and Spain covered acute and convalescent phases. Sample material is recorded as cDNA or gDNA derived from T cells, B-cell-depleted T cells, or PBMCs.

The CDR3 runs to 15 residues. J lost 2 bases, V lost 0 bases, and 2 bases had no gene match. Germline-derived CDR1 and CDR2 are SGHRS and YFSETQ. In the authors' workflow: How many nucleated cells were present was estimated from reference gene primer amplification. Measured with immunoSEQ multiplex PCR; TCRdb has only the in-frame clones, and not every one. That table furnishes V, J and clone size, whereas the DNA furnished D and trimming. The sample lists tens of thousands of clones, about nine tenths seen once, with about 26% in the top ten. V and J are TRBV5-1 and TRBJ2-3, with 8 bases lining up with TRBD1. The TCR originated in a man aged 50 to 60 with active or convalescent COVID-19. The material sequenced was peripheral blood. CDR3 residues: CASSLGQGLTDTQYF. The DNA of the CDR3 is TGCGCCAGCAGCTTGGGACAGGGGCTCACAGATACGCAGTATTTT.